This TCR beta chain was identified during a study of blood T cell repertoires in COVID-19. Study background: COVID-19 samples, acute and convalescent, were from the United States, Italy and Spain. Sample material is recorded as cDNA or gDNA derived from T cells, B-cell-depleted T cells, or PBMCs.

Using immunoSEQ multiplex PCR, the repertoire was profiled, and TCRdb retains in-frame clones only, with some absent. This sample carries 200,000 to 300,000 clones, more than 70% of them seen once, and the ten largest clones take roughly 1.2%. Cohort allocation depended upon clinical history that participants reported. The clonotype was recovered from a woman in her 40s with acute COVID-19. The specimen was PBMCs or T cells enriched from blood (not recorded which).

The CDR3 DNA reads TGTGCCAGCAGCAACAGCAGGGGCAGCACCGGGGAGCTGTTTTTT. Protein product: CASSNSRGSTGELFF. The chain recombines TRBV9 with TRBJ2-2; D is perhaps TRBD1 (6 bases). Trimming cost V 4 bases and J 4 bases, with 14 bases left between them. The germline CDR1 and CDR2 sequences are SGDLS and YYNGEE. The CDR3 runs 15 residues.